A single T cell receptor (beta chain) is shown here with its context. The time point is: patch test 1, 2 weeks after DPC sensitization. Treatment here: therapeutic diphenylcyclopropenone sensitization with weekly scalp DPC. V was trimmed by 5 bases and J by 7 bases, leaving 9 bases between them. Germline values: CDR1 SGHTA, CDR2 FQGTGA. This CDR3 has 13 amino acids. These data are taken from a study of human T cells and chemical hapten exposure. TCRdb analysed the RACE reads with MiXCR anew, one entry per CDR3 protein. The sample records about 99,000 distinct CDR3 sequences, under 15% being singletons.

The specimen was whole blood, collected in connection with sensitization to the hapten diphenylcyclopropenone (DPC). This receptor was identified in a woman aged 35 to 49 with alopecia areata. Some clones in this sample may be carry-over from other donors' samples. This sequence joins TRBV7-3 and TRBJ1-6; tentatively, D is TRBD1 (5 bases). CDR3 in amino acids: CASSRGGNSPLHF. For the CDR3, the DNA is TGTGCCAGCAGCAGGGGTGGCAATTCACCCCTCCACTTT.